Listed below are T cell receptor beta chains from one sample, sequenced in a study of regulatory T cells in long-lasting Graves disease. TCRdb redid the calling of the multiplex PCR reads with MiXCR, one entry per CDR3 protein. The sample has over 500,000 distinct CDR3 sequences, approximately 15% seen once. These data were also filed under a second study, of T cells in Graves' hyperthyroidism and ophthalmopathy.

Specimen: peripheral blood mononuclear cells (PBMCs), collected at new diagnosis, from a patient treated with antithyroid drugs. These receptor sequences come from a woman in her thirties with Graves disease. The CDR3 runs from the conserved cysteine through the conserved F or W. Where a row states a size, it is once, few, many or the class of an expanded clone; other rows omit it.

clone size,V gene,J gene,CDR3 protein
many,TRBV28,TRBJ1-5,CASSLQHPGVSNQPQHF
.,TRBV7-2,TRBJ2-7,CASRVVGGSYEQYF
.,TRBV12-3/TRBV12-4,TRBJ2-7,CASSNPRDSGAYEQYF
many,TRBV6-1,TRBJ2-7,CASSEYKGAYEQYF
.,TRBV20-1,TRBJ2-5,CSARMAGGAETQYF
many,TRBV6-1,TRBJ1-1,CASRTDRNTEAFF
many,TRBV20-1,TRBJ1-2,CSARSSGTDYGYTF
many,TRBV9,TRBJ2-7,CASSGGQGETYEQYF
many,TRBV7-9,TRBJ1-1,CASSPGIKPYTEAFF
many,TRBV18,TRBJ1-4,CASSFGTPDEKLFF
many,TRBV28,TRBJ2-5,CASSPSLGSEETQYF
.,TRBV29-1,TRBJ2-1,CSAEDVAGGVQFF
.,TRBV6-4,TRBJ2-2,CASSDSDTGELFF
many,TRBV20-1,TRBJ2-7,CSADRDSYEQYF
few,TRBV12-3/TRBV12-4,TRBJ2-3,CASSLASQPDTQYF
many,TRBV12-3/TRBV12-4,TRBJ1-5,CASSSSSSGQSQPQHF
once,TRBV6-2/TRBV6-3,TRBJ1-1,CASSEGGSTKAFF
many,TRBV27,TRBJ2-1,CASSLYEGVGEQFF
many,TRBV28,TRBJ1-6,CASNEPGQGFDSPLHF
few,TRBV12-3/TRBV12-4,TRBJ2-4,CASRPRSGTGANIQYF
many,TRBV12-3/TRBV12-4,TRBJ2-7,CASIGDGYYEQYF
.,TRBV5-1,TRBJ2-6,CAAPDGTPGANVLTF